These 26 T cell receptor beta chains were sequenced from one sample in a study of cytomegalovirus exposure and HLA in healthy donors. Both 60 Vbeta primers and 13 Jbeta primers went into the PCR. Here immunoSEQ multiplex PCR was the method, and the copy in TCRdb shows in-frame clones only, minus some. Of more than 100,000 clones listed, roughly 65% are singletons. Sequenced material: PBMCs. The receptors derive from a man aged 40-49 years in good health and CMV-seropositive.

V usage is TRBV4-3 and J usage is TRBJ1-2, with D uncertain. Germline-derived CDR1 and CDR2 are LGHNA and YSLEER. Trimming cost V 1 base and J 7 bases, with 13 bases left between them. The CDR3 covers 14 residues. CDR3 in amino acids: CASSQVLLALGYTF. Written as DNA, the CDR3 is TGCGCCAGCAGCCAAGTCCTCCTGGCCCTTGGCTACACCTTC.

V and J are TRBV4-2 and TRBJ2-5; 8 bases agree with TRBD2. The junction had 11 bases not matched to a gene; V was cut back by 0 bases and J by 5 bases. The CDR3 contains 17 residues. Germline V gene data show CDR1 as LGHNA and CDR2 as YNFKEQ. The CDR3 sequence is CASSQDGAGVEGETQYF. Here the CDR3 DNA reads TGTGCCAGCAGCCAAGACGGAGCGGGAGTGGAAGGGGAGACCCAGTACTTC.

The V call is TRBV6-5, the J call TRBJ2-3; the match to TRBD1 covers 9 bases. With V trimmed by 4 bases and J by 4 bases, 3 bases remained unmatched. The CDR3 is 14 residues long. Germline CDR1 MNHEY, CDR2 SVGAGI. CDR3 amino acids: CASSFDRGADTQYF. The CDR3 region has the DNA TGTGCCAGCAGTTTCGACAGGGGGGCAGATACGCAGTATTTT.

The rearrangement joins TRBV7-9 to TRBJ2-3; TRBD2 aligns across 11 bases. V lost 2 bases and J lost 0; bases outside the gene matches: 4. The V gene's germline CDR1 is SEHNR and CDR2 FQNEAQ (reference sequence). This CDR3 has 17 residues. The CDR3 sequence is CASSLQRLAGSTDTQYF. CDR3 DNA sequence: TGTGCCAGCAGCTTACAGCGACTAGCGGGAAGCACAGATACGCAGTATTTT.

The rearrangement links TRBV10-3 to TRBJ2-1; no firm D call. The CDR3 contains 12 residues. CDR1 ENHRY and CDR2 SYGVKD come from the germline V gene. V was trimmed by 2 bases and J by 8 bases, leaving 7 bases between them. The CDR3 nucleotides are TGTGCCATCAGTGAGCCCCTAGATGAGCAGTTCTTC. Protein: CAISEPLDEQFF.

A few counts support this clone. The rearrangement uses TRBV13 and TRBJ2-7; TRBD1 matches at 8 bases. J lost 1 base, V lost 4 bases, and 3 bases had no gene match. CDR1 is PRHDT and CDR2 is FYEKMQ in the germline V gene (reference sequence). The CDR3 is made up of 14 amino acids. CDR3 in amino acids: CASSSRDRSYEQYF. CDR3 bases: TGTGCCAGCAGCTCAAGGGACAGGTCCTACGAGCAGTACTTC.

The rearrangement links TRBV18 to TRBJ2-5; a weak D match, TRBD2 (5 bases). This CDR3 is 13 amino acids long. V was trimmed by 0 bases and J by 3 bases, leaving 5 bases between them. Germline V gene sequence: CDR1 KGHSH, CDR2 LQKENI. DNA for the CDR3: TGTGCCAGCTCACCACCGGGAGAAGAGACCCAGTACTTC. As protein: CASSPPGEETQYF.

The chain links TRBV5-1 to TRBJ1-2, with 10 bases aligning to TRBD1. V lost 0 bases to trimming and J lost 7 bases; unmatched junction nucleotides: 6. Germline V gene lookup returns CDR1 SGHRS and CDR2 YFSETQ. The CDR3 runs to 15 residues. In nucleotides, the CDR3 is TGCGCCAGCAGCTTGGACCTCAGACAGGGGGCTGGCTACACCTTC. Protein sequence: CASSLDLRQGAGYTF.

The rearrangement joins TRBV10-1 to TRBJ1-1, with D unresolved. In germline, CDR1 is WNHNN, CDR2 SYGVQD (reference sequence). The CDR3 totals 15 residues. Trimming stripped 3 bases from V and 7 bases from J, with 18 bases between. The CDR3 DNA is TGCGCCAGCAGTGATTTCGGCCGATCAAGCGGTGAAGCTTTCTTT. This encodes CASSDFGRSSGEAFF.

For the CDR3, the DNA is TGTGCCAGCAGCTTGGTTCTTAACACTGAAGCTTTCTTT. It encodes CASSLVLNTEAFF. V usage is TRBV5-6 and J usage is TRBJ1-1; D remains unclear. Trimming stripped 0 bases from V and 2 bases from J, with 5 bases between. Germline V gene lookup returns CDR1 SGHDT and CDR2 YYEEEE. The CDR3 spans 13 residues. Complete variable domain (other parts from reference TRBV5-6 and TRBJ1-1): DAGVTQSPTHLIKTRGQQVTLRCSPKSGHDTVSWYQQALGQGPQFIFQYYEEEERQRGNFPDRFSGHQFPNYSSELNVNALLLGDSALYLCASSLVLNTEAFFGQGTRLTVV.

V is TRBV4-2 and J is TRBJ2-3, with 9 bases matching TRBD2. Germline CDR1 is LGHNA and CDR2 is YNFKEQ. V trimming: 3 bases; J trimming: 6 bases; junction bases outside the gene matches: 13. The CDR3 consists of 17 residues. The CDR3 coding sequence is TGTGCCAGCAGCCAGGGGGGGACTAGCCCTGCCCTTGATACGCAGTATTTT. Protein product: CASSQGGTSPALDTQYF.

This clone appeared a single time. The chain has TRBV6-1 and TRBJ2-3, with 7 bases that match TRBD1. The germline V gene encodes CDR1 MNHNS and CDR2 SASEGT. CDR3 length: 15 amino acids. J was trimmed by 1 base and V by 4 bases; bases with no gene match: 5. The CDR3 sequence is CASSAAGGGTDTQYF. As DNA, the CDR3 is TGTGCCAGCAGTGCGGCAGGGGGAGGCACAGATACGCAGTATTTT.

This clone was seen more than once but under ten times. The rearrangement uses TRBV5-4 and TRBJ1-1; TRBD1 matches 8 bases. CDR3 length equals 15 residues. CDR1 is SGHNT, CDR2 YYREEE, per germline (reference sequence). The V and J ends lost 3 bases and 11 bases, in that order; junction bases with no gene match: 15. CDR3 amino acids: CASSSSWRTGRRAFF. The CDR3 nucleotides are TGTGCCAGCAGCTCGAGTTGGCGGACAGGGAGGAGGGCTTTCTTT.

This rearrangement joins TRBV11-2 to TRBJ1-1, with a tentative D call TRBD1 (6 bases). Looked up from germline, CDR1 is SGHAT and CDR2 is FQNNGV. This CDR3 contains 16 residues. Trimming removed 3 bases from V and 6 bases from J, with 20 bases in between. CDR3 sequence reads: CASSFWVRGPNAEAFF. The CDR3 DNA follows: TGTGCCAGCAGCTTTTGGGTCAGGGGTCCCAACGCTGAAGCTTTCTTT.

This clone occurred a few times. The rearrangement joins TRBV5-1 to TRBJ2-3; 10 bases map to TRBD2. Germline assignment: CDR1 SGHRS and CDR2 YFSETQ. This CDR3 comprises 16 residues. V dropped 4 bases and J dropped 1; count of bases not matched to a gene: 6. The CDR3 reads CASSATSGARTDTQYF. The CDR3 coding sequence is TGCGCCAGCAGCGCAACTAGCGGGGCCCGCACAGATACGCAGTATTTT.

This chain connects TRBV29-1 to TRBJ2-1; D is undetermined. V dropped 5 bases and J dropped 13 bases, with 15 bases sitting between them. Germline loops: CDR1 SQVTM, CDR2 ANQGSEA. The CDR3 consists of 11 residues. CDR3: CSVRSVAGQFF. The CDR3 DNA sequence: TGCAGCGTTCGCAGCGTGGCTGGTCAGTTCTTC.

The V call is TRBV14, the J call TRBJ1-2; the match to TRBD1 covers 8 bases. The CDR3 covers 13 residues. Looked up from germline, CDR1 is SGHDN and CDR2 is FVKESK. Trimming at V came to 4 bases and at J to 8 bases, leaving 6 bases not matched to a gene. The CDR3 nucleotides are TGTGCCAGCAGCCGCCAGGGGGCCCGGGGCTACACCTTC. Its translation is CASSRQGARGYTF.

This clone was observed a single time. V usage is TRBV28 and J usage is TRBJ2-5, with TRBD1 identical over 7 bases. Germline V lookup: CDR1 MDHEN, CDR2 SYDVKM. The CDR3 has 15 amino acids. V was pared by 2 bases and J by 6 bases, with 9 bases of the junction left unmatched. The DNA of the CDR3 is TGTGCCAGCAGTTTACTTGACAGGGTGCGAAAGACCCAGTACTTC. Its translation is CASSLLDRVRKTQYF.

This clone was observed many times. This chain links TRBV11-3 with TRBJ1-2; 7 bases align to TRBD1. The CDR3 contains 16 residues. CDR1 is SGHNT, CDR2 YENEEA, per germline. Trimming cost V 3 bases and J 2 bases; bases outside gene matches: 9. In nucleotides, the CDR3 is TGTGCCAGCAGCTTGGGGCGACAGGGCGACAACTATGGCTACACCTTC. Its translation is CASSLGRQGDNYGYTF.

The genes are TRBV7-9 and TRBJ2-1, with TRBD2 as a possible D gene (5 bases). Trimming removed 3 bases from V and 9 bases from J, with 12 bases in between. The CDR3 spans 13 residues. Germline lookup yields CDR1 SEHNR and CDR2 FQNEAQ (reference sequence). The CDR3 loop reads CASSFASKPEQFF. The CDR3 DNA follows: TGTGCCAGCAGCTTCGCTAGCAAGCCTGAGCAGTTCTTC.

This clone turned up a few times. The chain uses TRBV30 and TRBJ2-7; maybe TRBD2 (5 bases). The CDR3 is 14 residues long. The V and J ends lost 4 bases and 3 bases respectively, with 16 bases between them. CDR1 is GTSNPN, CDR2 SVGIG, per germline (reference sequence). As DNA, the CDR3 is TGTGCCTGGAAGGTAGCGCCTTTAAGCTACGAGCAGTACTTC. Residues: CAWKVAPLSYEQYF.

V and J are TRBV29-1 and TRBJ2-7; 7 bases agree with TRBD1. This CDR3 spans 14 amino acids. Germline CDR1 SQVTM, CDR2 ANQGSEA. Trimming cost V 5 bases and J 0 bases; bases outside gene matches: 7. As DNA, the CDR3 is TGCAGCGTTCTAACCAGGGACAGCTCCTACGAGCAGTACTTC. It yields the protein CSVLTRDSSYEQYF.

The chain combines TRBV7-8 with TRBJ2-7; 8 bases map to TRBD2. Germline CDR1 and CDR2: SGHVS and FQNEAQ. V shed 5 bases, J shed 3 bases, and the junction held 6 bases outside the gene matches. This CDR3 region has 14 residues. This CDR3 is CASSESGGIYEQYF. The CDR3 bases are TGTGCCAGCAGCGAATCGGGGGGGATCTACGAGCAGTACTTC.

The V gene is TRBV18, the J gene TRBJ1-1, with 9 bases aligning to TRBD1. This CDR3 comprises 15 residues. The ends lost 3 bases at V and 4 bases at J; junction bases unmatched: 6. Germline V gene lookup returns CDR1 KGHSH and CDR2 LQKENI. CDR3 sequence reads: CASSPGTGRGTEAFF. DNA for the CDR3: TGTGCCAGCTCACCGGGGACAGGGAGGGGCACTGAAGCTTTCTTT. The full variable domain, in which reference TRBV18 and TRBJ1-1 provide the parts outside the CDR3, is NAGVMQNPRHLVRRRGQEARLRCSPMKGHSHVYWYRQLPEEGLKFMVYLQKENIIDESGMPKERFSAEFPKEGPSILRIQQVVRGDSAAYFCASSPGTGRGTEAFFGQGTRLTVV.

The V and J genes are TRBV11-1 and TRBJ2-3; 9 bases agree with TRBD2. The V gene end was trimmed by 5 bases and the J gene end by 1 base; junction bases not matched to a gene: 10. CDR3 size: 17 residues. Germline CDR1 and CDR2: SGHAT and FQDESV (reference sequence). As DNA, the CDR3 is TGTGCCAGCAGCGAGGGGCAGCGGGAGGTCGGCACAGATACGCAGTATTTT. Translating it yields CASSEGQREVGTDTQYF.

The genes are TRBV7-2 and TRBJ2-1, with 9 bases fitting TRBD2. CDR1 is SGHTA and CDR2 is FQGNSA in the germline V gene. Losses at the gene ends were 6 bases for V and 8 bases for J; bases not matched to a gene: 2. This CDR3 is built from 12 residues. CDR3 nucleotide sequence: TGTGCCAGCAGAAGGACTAGCGATGAGCAGTTCTTC. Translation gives CASRRTSDEQFF. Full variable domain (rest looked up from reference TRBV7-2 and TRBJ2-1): GAGVSQSPSNKVTEKGKDVELRCDPISGHTALYWYRQSLGQGLEFLIYFQGNSAPDKSGLPSDRFSAERTGGSVSTLTIQRTQQEDSAVYLCASRRTSDEQFFGPGTRLTVL.